These T cell receptor beta chains were read from a single sample in a study of identical twins. One entry per CDR3 protein results from TCRdb running MiXCR on the 5' RACE reads. The table has 400,000 to 550,000 distinct CDR3 sequences, 22% seen once; the top ten hold 0.8% to 1%. This sample also appeared in a second study, on T cells expressing NK-cell markers.

The specimen sequenced was CD4+ T cells sorted from blood. The origin of the receptors is a woman aged 18 to 35 in good health. The CDR3 runs from the conserved cysteine through the conserved F or W. Each record gives: CDR3 protein, CDR3 DNA, clone size, D gene, V gene, CDR3 length, J gene. A D gene is named only where the DNA matches it firmly. Clone size is given for some rows only: seen once, a few or many times, or a class if the clone is expanded.

cdr3_aa: CASSLSWRTSGRSSYNEQFF; cdr3_nt: TGTGCCAGCAGCTTATCATGGCGGACTAGCGGGAGAAGCTCCTACAATGAGCAGTTCTTC; clone_size: .; d_call: TRBD2; v_call: TRBV7-8; cdr3_length: 20; j_call: TRBJ2-1
cdr3_aa: CASSQEFSAGGSEQFF; cdr3_nt: TGCGCCAGCAGCCAAGAGTTTTCAGCGGGGGGGAGTGAGCAGTTCTTC; clone_size: few; d_call: TRBD2; v_call: TRBV4-3; cdr3_length: 16; j_call: TRBJ2-1
cdr3_aa: CASSQGWTNGEYF; cdr3_nt: TGTGCCAGCAGCCAAGGATGGACCAACGGCGAATATTTT; clone_size: .; d_call: .; v_call: TRBV3-1; cdr3_length: 13; j_call: TRBJ2-3
cdr3_aa: CSASKLRNEQFF; cdr3_nt: TGCAGTGCCTCTAAACTCCGGAATGAGCAGTTCTTC; clone_size: once; d_call: .; v_call: TRBV20-1; cdr3_length: 12; j_call: TRBJ2-1
cdr3_aa: CASSPHHIGGPREQFF; cdr3_nt: TGCGCCAGCAGCCCTCACCATATAGGGGGCCCAAGGGAGCAGTTCTTC; clone_size: .; d_call: TRBD1; v_call: TRBV4-3; cdr3_length: 16; j_call: TRBJ2-1
cdr3_aa: CASKTAGASDKNIQYF; cdr3_nt: TGTGCCAGCAAGACAGCGGGGGCCTCCGACAAAAACATTCAGTACTTC; clone_size: .; d_call: TRBD2; v_call: TRBV12-3/TRBV12-4; cdr3_length: 16; j_call: TRBJ2-4
cdr3_aa: CASSLRGAGKGVDEQFF; cdr3_nt: TGTGCCAGCAGCTTAAGGGGAGCGGGTAAGGGGGTTGATGAGCAGTTCTTC; clone_size: few; d_call: .; v_call: TRBV7-9; cdr3_length: 17; j_call: TRBJ2-1
cdr3_aa: CASSAKLAASSYNEQFF; cdr3_nt: TGTGCCAGCAGCGCCAAACTAGCGGCCAGCTCCTACAATGAGCAGTTCTTC; clone_size: few; d_call: TRBD2; v_call: TRBV7-9; cdr3_length: 17; j_call: TRBJ2-1
cdr3_aa: CSARGGAGRYEQFF; cdr3_nt: TGCAGTGCTAGAGGGGGAGCGGGACGCTATGAGCAGTTCTTC; clone_size: .; d_call: TRBD2; v_call: TRBV20-1; cdr3_length: 14; j_call: TRBJ2-1
cdr3_aa: CSPGPPYEQYF; cdr3_nt: TGCAGCCCGGGACCCCCCTACGAGCAGTACTTC; clone_size: many; d_call: .; v_call: TRBV29-1; cdr3_length: 11; j_call: TRBJ2-7
cdr3_aa: CASSSGALPSAEQFF; cdr3_nt: TGTGCCAGCTCCAGCGGAGCCCTTCCTTCGGCGGAGCAGTTCTTC; clone_size: few; d_call: .; v_call: TRBV6-1; cdr3_length: 15; j_call: TRBJ2-1
cdr3_aa: CSARGTVIGNQPQHF; cdr3_nt: TGCAGTGCCCGGGGTACAGTCATCGGCAATCAGCCCCAGCATTTT; clone_size: few; d_call: .; v_call: TRBV20-1; cdr3_length: 15; j_call: TRBJ1-5
cdr3_aa: CASSPTSGVRDTQYF; cdr3_nt: TGCGCCAGCAGTCCGACTAGCGGGGTCCGGGATACGCAGTATTTT; clone_size: .; d_call: TRBD2; v_call: TRBV10-2; cdr3_length: 15; j_call: TRBJ2-3
cdr3_aa: CASSEALAGGQETQYF; cdr3_nt: TGTGCCAGCAGTGAAGCCCTAGCGGGGGGCCAAGAGACCCAGTACTTC; clone_size: few; d_call: TRBD2; v_call: TRBV2; cdr3_length: 16; j_call: TRBJ2-5
cdr3_aa: CSASSPLFSSYEQYF; cdr3_nt: TGCAGTGCTAGTTCCCCCCTCTTCAGCTCCTACGAGCAGTACTTC; clone_size: few; d_call: .; v_call: TRBV20-1; cdr3_length: 15; j_call: TRBJ2-7
cdr3_aa: CASSQDRRSRLAELQSRPTDTQYF; cdr3_nt: TGCGCCAGCAGCCAAGATCGGCGCTCCCGACTAGCGGAACTTCAATCCCGGCCCACAGATACGCAGTATTTT; clone_size: few; d_call: TRBD2; v_call: TRBV4-1; cdr3_length: 24; j_call: TRBJ2-3
cdr3_aa: CASSLGTGGRTFF; cdr3_nt: TGTGCCAGCAGCTTGGGGACAGGGGGTCGAACTTTCTTT; clone_size: .; d_call: TRBD1; v_call: TRBV7-9; cdr3_length: 13; j_call: TRBJ1-1
cdr3_aa: CAIRDGNYGYTF; cdr3_nt: TGTGCCATCAGGGACGGGAACTATGGCTACACCTTC; clone_size: few; d_call: .; v_call: TRBV10-3; cdr3_length: 12; j_call: TRBJ1-2
cdr3_aa: CASSELAVAYEQYF; cdr3_nt: TGTGCCAGCAGTGAACTAGCGGTCGCCTACGAGCAGTACTTC; clone_size: .; d_call: TRBD2; v_call: TRBV6-1; cdr3_length: 14; j_call: TRBJ2-7
cdr3_aa: CASTRWGWNSPLHF; cdr3_nt: TGTGCCAGCACCCGCTGGGGGTGGAATTCACCCCTCCACTTT; clone_size: few; d_call: .; v_call: TRBV27; cdr3_length: 14; j_call: TRBJ1-6
cdr3_aa: CASSPQVIISYNEQFF; cdr3_nt: TGTGCCAGCTCACCCCAGGTGATAATCTCCTACAATGAGCAGTTCTTC; clone_size: few; d_call: .; v_call: TRBV18; cdr3_length: 16; j_call: TRBJ2-1
cdr3_aa: CASSLGGEETQYF; cdr3_nt: TGTGCCAGCAGCTTGGGAGGAGAGGAGACCCAGTACTTC; clone_size: many; d_call: .; v_call: TRBV5-1; cdr3_length: 13; j_call: TRBJ2-5
cdr3_aa: CASSYSTFRNEQFF; cdr3_nt: TGTGCCAGCAGTTACTCGACGTTTAGGAATGAGCAGTTCTTC; clone_size: few; d_call: .; v_call: TRBV6-5; cdr3_length: 14; j_call: TRBJ2-1
cdr3_aa: CASSRGAALSYEQYF; cdr3_nt: TGTGCCAGCAGCCGAGGGGCAGCTCTTTCCTACGAGCAGTACTTC; clone_size: many; d_call: .; v_call: TRBV7-9; cdr3_length: 15; j_call: TRBJ2-7
cdr3_aa: CASSPDTRTTEAFF; cdr3_nt: TGTGCCAGCAGTCCGGACACCCGGACCACTGAAGCTTTCTTT; clone_size: many; d_call: .; v_call: TRBV6-1; cdr3_length: 14; j_call: TRBJ1-1
cdr3_aa: CASRRRLGMGTEAFF; cdr3_nt: TGCGCCAGCAGAAGGCGGTTAGGAATGGGCACTGAAGCTTTCTTT; clone_size: .; d_call: .; v_call: TRBV5-1; cdr3_length: 15; j_call: TRBJ1-1
cdr3_aa: CSASLGNIQYF; cdr3_nt: TGCAGTGCCTCCCTCGGGAACATTCAGTACTTC; clone_size: few; d_call: .; v_call: TRBV20-1; cdr3_length: 11; j_call: TRBJ2-4
cdr3_aa: CASSQNPGGYDNEQFF; cdr3_nt: TGTGCCAGCAGCCAGAACCCGGGGGGCTATGACAATGAGCAGTTCTTC; clone_size: .; d_call: .; v_call: TRBV7-8; cdr3_length: 16; j_call: TRBJ2-1
cdr3_aa: CASRPGAWTDTQYF; cdr3_nt: TGCGCCAGCAGGCCTGGGGCCTGGACAGATACGCAGTATTTT; clone_size: few; d_call: .; v_call: TRBV5-1; cdr3_length: 14; j_call: TRBJ2-3
cdr3_aa: CATSRDLGFGVRTGELFF; cdr3_nt: TGTGCCACCAGCAGAGATTTGGGTTTTGGGGTTCGCACCGGGGAGCTGTTTTTT; clone_size: few; d_call: .; v_call: TRBV15; cdr3_length: 18; j_call: TRBJ2-2
cdr3_aa: CASSRGDWGPAFF; cdr3_nt: TGTGCCAGCAGTCGAGGGGACTGGGGTCCAGCTTTCTTT; clone_size: .; d_call: .; v_call: TRBV4-2; cdr3_length: 13; j_call: TRBJ1-1
cdr3_aa: CASSFGTVTTYEQYF; cdr3_nt: TGCGCCAGCAGCTTTGGGACAGTCACCACCTACGAGCAGTACTTC; clone_size: few; d_call: TRBD1; v_call: TRBV5-1; cdr3_length: 15; j_call: TRBJ2-7
cdr3_aa: CSAFSDPLTEQYF; cdr3_nt: TGCAGTGCCTTCTCGGACCCCCTCACCGAGCAGTACTTC; clone_size: once; d_call: .; v_call: TRBV20-1; cdr3_length: 13; j_call: TRBJ2-7
cdr3_aa: CASSASDPRELFF; cdr3_nt: TGTGCCAGCAGTGCCAGCGATCCTAGGGAGCTGTTTTTT; clone_size: .; d_call: .; v_call: TRBV27; cdr3_length: 13; j_call: TRBJ2-2
cdr3_aa: CACLQGIYEQYF; cdr3_nt: TGTGCCTGCCTCCAGGGAATCTACGAGCAGTACTTC; clone_size: .; d_call: .; v_call: TRBV30; cdr3_length: 12; j_call: TRBJ2-7
cdr3_aa: CASSLTGYEYGYTF; cdr3_nt: TGTGCCAGCAGCTTAACAGGGTACGAATATGGCTACACCTTC; clone_size: .; d_call: .; v_call: TRBV5-5; cdr3_length: 14; j_call: TRBJ1-2
cdr3_aa: CASSTGLTGELFF; cdr3_nt: TGTGCCAGCAGTACAGGGTTAACCGGGGAGCTGTTTTTT; clone_size: .; d_call: .; v_call: TRBV27; cdr3_length: 13; j_call: TRBJ2-2
cdr3_aa: CASSWTDSSEQYF; cdr3_nt: TGTGCCAGCAGCTGGACGGACTCCTCCGAGCAGTACTTC; clone_size: .; d_call: .; v_call: TRBV7-6; cdr3_length: 13; j_call: TRBJ2-7
cdr3_aa: CSATTRANTGELFF; cdr3_nt: TGCAGTGCCACCACCCGGGCTAACACCGGGGAGCTGTTTTTT; clone_size: once; d_call: .; v_call: TRBV20-1; cdr3_length: 14; j_call: TRBJ2-2
cdr3_aa: CASSFVPSGRYQETQYF; cdr3_nt: TGTGCCAGCAGCTTTGTGCCTAGCGGGAGGTACCAAGAGACCCAGTACTTC; clone_size: few; d_call: TRBD2; v_call: TRBV7-2; cdr3_length: 17; j_call: TRBJ2-5
cdr3_aa: CASRKRLSSYNEQFF; cdr3_nt: TGTGCCAGCAGGAAAAGACTAAGTTCCTACAATGAGCAGTTCTTC; clone_size: .; d_call: .; v_call: TRBV11-3; cdr3_length: 15; j_call: TRBJ2-1
cdr3_aa: CAGVVGQTPCYEQYF; cdr3_nt: TGTGCCGGCGTTGTCGGACAGACTCCTTGCTACGAGCAGTACTTC; clone_size: .; d_call: .; v_call: TRBV21-1; cdr3_length: 15; j_call: TRBJ2-7
cdr3_aa: CASSYGTDPGEAFF; cdr3_nt: TGTGCCAGCAGTTACGGGACAGACCCCGGTGAAGCTTTCTTT; clone_size: few; d_call: TRBD1; v_call: TRBV6-5; cdr3_length: 14; j_call: TRBJ1-1
cdr3_aa: CASRRWELHNEQFF; cdr3_nt: TGTGCCAGCAGGCGATGGGAACTACACAATGAGCAGTTCTTC; clone_size: few; d_call: .; v_call: TRBV5-6; cdr3_length: 14; j_call: TRBJ2-1
cdr3_aa: CASRPPGGNEQYF; cdr3_nt: TGTGCCAGCAGACCACCGGGGGGCAACGAGCAGTACTTC; clone_size: few; d_call: .; v_call: TRBV7-2; cdr3_length: 13; j_call: TRBJ2-7
cdr3_aa: CASSNQWGDEQFF; cdr3_nt: TGTGCCAGCTCAAACCAGTGGGGTGATGAGCAGTTCTTC; clone_size: .; d_call: .; v_call: TRBV18; cdr3_length: 13; j_call: TRBJ2-1
cdr3_aa: CSARDTRYNEQFF; cdr3_nt: TGCAGTGCTAGAGATACCAGATACAATGAGCAGTTCTTC; clone_size: .; d_call: .; v_call: TRBV20-1; cdr3_length: 13; j_call: TRBJ2-1
cdr3_aa: CSASPGLALTDTQYF; cdr3_nt: TGCAGTGCTAGCCCAGGACTAGCCCTCACAGATACGCAGTATTTT; clone_size: few; d_call: TRBD2; v_call: TRBV20-1; cdr3_length: 15; j_call: TRBJ2-3
cdr3_aa: CASSSGGSGNTIYF; cdr3_nt: TGTGCCAGCAGTTCAGGGGGCTCTGGAAACACCATATATTTT; clone_size: many; d_call: TRBD1; v_call: TRBV12-3/TRBV12-4; cdr3_length: 14; j_call: TRBJ1-3
cdr3_aa: CATSRGMEQYF; cdr3_nt: TGTGCCACCAGCAGAGGAATGGAGCAGTACTTC; clone_size: .; d_call: .; v_call: TRBV15; cdr3_length: 11; j_call: TRBJ2-7
cdr3_aa: CSARRITEAFF; cdr3_nt: TGCAGTGCTAGACGGATCACTGAAGCTTTCTTT; clone_size: many; d_call: .; v_call: TRBV20-1; cdr3_length: 11; j_call: TRBJ1-1
cdr3_aa: CASVRGPDTDTQYF; cdr3_nt: TGCGCCAGCGTGAGGGGGCCTGACACAGATACGCAGTATTTT; clone_size: .; d_call: TRBD1; v_call: TRBV5-1; cdr3_length: 14; j_call: TRBJ2-3
cdr3_aa: CSVTPTAIEAFF; cdr3_nt: TGCAGTGTCACACCGACCGCTATTGAAGCTTTCTTT; clone_size: .; d_call: .; v_call: TRBV20-1; cdr3_length: 12; j_call: TRBJ1-1